This T cell receptor beta chain was identified during a study of blood T cells in healthy people across ages. Donor samples were obtained from healthy Caucasian individuals from Russia, aged roughly 6 to 95. Next came a second PCR, run for about 7 to 12 cycles, which used a sample-barcoded 5' primer along with a J-beta primer mix. Template switching added a 12-random-nucleotide identifier to every cDNA molecule. A single record per CDR3 protein comes from TCRdb applying MiXCR to the 5' RACE reads. The sample shows around 1.5 million distinct CDR3 sequences, approximately 40% of them seen only once. CDR1 SEHNR and CDR2 FQNEAQ come from the germline V gene (reference sequence). The trim removed 6 bases at V and 4 bases at J, leaving 8 bases unmatched. The CDR3 has 15 amino acids.

The sample consisted of blood. This sequence was found in a young woman in good health. V and J are TRBV7-9 and TRBJ2-3; TRBD2 agrees at 9 bases. The DNA for the CDR3 is TGTGCCAGCAGTTTTAGCGGGAGAGGAGCAGATACGCAGTATTTT. Translated: CASSFSGRGADTQYF.